A single sample gave rise to the 5 T cell receptor beta chains below, sequenced in a study of cytomegalovirus exposure and HLA in healthy donors. The PCR employed 60 Vbeta primers together with 13 Jbeta primers. Data came from immunoSEQ multiplex PCR; TCRdb stores just in-frame clones and leaves some out. The data contain approximately 91,000 clones, under 75% of them singletons. Material for sequencing was PBMCs. These receptors all stem from a female donor in good health and CMV-seronegative.

V and J are TRBV29-1 and TRBJ2-7; 11 positions match TRBD2. The CDR3 is 16 residues long. The germline V gene has CDR1 SQVTM and CDR2 ANQGSEA. The V gene end was trimmed by 4 bases and the J gene end by 2 bases; junction bases not matched to a gene: 10. CDR3 coding DNA: TGCAGCGTTGGGGACCTAGTAGCGGGAGGGCCCTACGAGCAGTACTTC. This sequence encodes CSVGDLVAGGPYEQYF.

This chain links TRBV7-8 with TRBJ2-3; D is perhaps TRBD1 (5 bases). From germline, CDR1 is SGHVS and CDR2 FQNEAQ. The V end lost 5 bases, the J end lost 2 bases, and 14 bases lay between the germline ends. The CDR3 runs to 15 residues. In DNA, the CDR3 is TGTGCCAGCAGCGTCAGGGTCCCCATCACAGATACGCAGTATTTT. Its protein product is CASSVRVPITDTQYF. Looking up the rest from reference TRBV7-8 and TRBJ2-3 gives the full variable domain: GAGVSQSPRYKVAKRGQDVALRCDPISGHVSLFWYQQALGQGPEFLTYFQNEAQLDKSGLPSDRFFAERPEGSVSTLKIQRTQQEDSAVYLCASSVRVPITDTQYFGPGTRLTVL.

The gene calls are TRBV25-1 and TRBJ2-1; TRBD2 matches at 9 bases. Trimming removed 3 bases from V and 8 bases from J; junction bases left unmatched: 11. The CDR3 contains 16 residues. Per germline, CDR1 MGHDK and CDR2 SYGVNS. The CDR3, as DNA: TGTGCCAGCAGTGACCCAGCGGGGGGATTGCAAGATGAGCAGTTCTTC. Translation: CASSDPAGGLQDEQFF.

V is TRBV7-9 and J is TRBJ2-1, with D possibly matching TRBD2 (5 bases). Germline V lookup: CDR1 SEHNR, CDR2 FQNEAQ (reference sequence). Deletions cut 6 bases from V and 5 bases from J, with 8 bases between. The CDR3 totals 12 residues. The CDR3 sequence: CASSSEDNEQFF. Here the CDR3 DNA reads TGTGCCAGCAGTAGCGAGGACAATGAGCAGTTCTTC.

This clone came up once. The rearrangement links TRBV19 to TRBJ2-2, with D unresolved. CDR3 length: 14 amino acids. V was cut by 3 bases and J by 3 bases, with 8 bases left in between. The germline gives CDR1 LNHDA, CDR2 SQIVND (reference sequence). CDR3 nucleotides: TGTGCCAGTAGTATCAGGCCGGACACCGGGGAGCTGTTTTTT. It encodes CASSIRPDTGELFF.